This paragraph covers one T cell receptor (beta chain) sequence. The authors' processing: Amplification with reference gene primers provided the estimates of nucleated cell counts. Measured with immunoSEQ multiplex PCR; TCRdb has only the in-frame clones, and not every one. The V and J calls and the clone size are those of that table, but D and trimming were determined from the DNA. The sample has roughly 250,000 clones, 65% to 90% seen once. This sample stems from a study of blood T cell repertoires in COVID-19. Study summary: There were acute and convalescent COVID-19 samples, and they came from the United States, Italy and Spain. PBMCs, B-cell-depleted T cells, or T cells provided the cDNA or gDNA that made up the material.

The CDR3 has 13 residues. With 4 bases removed from V and 1 base from J, the gap between germline ends came to 7 bases. Germline CDR1 is SGHTA and CDR2 is FQGNSA. The sample taken for sequencing was peripheral blood. This TCR derives from a woman in her seventies with acute or convalescent COVID-19. This sequence joins TRBV7-2 and TRBJ2-5; tentatively, D is TRBD1 (5 bases). CDR3 DNA sequence: TGTGCCAGCAGCTCAGGGTTCCAAGAGACCCAGTACTTC. Translating it yields CASSSGFQETQYF. The complete variable domain, with remaining parts taken from reference TRBV7-2 and TRBJ2-5, reads GAGVSQSPSNKVTEKGKDVELRCDPISGHTALYWYRQSLGQGLEFLIYFQGNSAPDKSGLPSDRFSAERTGGSVSTLTIQRTQQEDSAVYLCASSSGFQETQYFGPGTRLLVL.